This T cell receptor (beta chain) was identified in a study of CD8 T cells in Susac syndrome. For this clonotype: Compared with germline, one end of the junction differs, possibly owing to a read error.

TCR beta sequencing was performed on blood CD8+ and CD4+ T cells. Negative isolation was used for CD8+ and CD4+ T cells, and FACS enrichment was applied to TEMRA cells. Reverse transcription of roughly 0.45 to 1 ug RNA was performed with random hexamers. Coverage of TCR beta CDR3 amplification by immunoSEQ multiplex PCR extended to 54 Vbeta and 13 Jbeta. TCRdb re-called the immunoSEQ multiplex PCR reads with MiXCR, one entry per CDR3 protein. Of under 200,000 distinct CDR3 sequences in the sample, approximately 95% were seen once. The CDR3 consists of 15 residues. The germline V gene encodes CDR1 SNHLY and CDR2 FYNNEI.

This sequence was found in a human donor with multiple sclerosis. The J gene is TRBJ1-2, the V gene TRBV2; 8 positions agree with TRBD1. Sequences were obtained from CD8+ T cells from PBMCs. The CDR3 region is CASREGTGWGYGYTF. CDR3 sequence (DNA): TGTGCCAGCAGAGAAGGGACAGGTTGGGGCTATGGCTACACCTTC.